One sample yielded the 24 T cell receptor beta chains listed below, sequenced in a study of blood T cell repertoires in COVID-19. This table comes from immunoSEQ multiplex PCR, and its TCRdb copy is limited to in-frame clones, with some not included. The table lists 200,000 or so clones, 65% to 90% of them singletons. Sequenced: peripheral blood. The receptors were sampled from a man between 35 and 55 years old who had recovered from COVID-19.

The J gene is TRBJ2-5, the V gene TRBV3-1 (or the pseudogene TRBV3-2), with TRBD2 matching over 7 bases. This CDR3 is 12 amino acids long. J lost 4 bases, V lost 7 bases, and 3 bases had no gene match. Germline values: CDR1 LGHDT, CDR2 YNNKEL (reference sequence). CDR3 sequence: CASMGGGETQYF. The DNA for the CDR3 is TGTGCCAGCATGGGCGGGGGAGAGACCCAGTACTTC.

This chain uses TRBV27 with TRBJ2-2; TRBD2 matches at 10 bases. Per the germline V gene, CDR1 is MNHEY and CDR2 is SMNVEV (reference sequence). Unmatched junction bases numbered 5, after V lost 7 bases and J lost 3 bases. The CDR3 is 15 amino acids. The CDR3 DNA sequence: TGTGCCAGCACCGTTAGCGGGAGGTACACCGGGGAGCTGTTTTTT. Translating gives CASTVSGRYTGELFF.

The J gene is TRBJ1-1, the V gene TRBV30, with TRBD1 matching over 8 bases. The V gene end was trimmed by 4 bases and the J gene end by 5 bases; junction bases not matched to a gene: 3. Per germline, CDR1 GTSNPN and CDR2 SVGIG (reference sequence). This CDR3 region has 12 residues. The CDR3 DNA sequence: TGTGCCTGGAAACAGGGGGGGACTGAAGCTTTCTTT. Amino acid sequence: CAWKQGGTEAFF.

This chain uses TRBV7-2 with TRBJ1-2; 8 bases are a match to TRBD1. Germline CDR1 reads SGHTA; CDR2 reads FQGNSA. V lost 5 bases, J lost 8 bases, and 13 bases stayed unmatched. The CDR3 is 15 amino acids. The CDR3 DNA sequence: TGTGCCAGCAGCAGAGGACAGGGATCTTTTGGGGGCTACACCTTC. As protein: CASSRGQGSFGGYTF.

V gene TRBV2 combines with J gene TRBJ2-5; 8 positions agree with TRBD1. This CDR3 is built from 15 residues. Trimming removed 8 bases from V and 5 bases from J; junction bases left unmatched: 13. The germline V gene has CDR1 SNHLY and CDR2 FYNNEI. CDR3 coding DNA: TGTGCCAGCCGGACAGGGTATGGGCCGGGCGAGACCCAGTACTTC. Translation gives CASRTGYGPGETQYF.

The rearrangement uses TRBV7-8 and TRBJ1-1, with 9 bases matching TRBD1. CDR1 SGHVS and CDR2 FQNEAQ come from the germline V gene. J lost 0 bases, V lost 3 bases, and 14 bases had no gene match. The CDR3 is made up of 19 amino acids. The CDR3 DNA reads TGTGCCAGCAGCTTCGGATCTTGGGGGACAGGGTCCTTGAACACTGAAGCTTTCTTT. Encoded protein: CASSFGSWGTGSLNTEAFF.

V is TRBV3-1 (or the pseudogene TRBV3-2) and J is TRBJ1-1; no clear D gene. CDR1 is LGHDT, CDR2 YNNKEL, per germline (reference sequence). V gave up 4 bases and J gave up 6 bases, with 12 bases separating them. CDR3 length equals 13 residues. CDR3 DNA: TGTGCCAGCAGCCCGGCCCGAGGTGCTGAAGCTTTCTTT. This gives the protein CASSPARGAEAFF.

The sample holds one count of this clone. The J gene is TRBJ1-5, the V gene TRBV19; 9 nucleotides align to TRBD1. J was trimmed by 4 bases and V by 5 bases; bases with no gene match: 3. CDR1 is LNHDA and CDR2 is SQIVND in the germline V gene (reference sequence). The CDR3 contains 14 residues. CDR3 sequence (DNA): TGTGCCAGTAGTTCGGACAGGGGAAATCAGCCCCAGCATTTT. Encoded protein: CASSSDRGNQPQHF.

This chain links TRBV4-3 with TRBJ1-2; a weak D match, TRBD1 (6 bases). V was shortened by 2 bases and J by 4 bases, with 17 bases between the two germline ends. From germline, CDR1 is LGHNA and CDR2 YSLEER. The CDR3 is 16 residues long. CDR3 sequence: CASSQLNRDTRYGYTF. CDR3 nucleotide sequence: TGCGCCAGCAGCCAACTAAACCGGGACACCCGCTATGGCTACACCTTC.

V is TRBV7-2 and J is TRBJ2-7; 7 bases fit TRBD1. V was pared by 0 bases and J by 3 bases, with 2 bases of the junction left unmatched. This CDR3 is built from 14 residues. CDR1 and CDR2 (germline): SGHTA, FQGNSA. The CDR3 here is CASSLAGQYYEQYF. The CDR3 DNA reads TGTGCCAGCAGCTTAGCGGGACAGTACTACGAGCAGTACTTC.

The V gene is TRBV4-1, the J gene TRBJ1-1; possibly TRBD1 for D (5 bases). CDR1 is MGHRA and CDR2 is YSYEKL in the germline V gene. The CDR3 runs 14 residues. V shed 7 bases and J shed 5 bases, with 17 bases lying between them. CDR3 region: CASIGGTWGTEAFF. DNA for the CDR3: TGCGCCAGCATCGGCGGGACGTGGGGGACTGAAGCTTTCTTT.

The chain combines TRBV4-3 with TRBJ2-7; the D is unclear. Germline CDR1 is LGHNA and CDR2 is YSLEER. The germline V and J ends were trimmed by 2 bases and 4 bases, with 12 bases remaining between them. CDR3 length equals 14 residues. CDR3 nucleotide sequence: TGCGCCAGCAGCCAAAATGGTGCGGCTTACGAGCAGTACTTC. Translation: CASSQNGAAYEQYF.

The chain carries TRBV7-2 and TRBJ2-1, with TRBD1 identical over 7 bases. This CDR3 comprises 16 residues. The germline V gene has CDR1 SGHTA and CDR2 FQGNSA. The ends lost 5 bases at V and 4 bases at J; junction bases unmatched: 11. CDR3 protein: CASSPYVGTAYNEQFF. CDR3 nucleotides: TGTGCCAGCAGCCCGTATGTGGGGACAGCTTACAATGAGCAGTTCTTC.

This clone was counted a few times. Here the CDR3 reads CASSPSSRQGARPGELFF. DNA of the CDR3: TGTGCCAGTAGCCCCTCCTCCCGACAGGGAGCCCGTCCCGGGGAGCTGTTTTTT. This rearrangement joins TRBV19 to TRBJ2-2; 7 bases map to TRBD1. There are 18 residues in the CDR3. V was pared by 6 bases and J by 6 bases, with 19 bases of the junction left unmatched. CDR1 and CDR2 (germline): LNHDA, SQIVND (reference sequence).

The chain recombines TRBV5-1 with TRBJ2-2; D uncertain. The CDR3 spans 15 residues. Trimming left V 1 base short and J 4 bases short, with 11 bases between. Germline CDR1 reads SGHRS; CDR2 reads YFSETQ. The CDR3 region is CASSLSARSTGELFF. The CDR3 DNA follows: TGCGCCAGCAGCTTGAGCGCCCGATCCACCGGGGAGCTGTTTTTT.

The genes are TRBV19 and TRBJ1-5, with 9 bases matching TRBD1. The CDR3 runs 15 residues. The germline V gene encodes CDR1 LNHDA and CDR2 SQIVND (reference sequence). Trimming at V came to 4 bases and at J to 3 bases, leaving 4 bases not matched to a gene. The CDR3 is CASSRTGVSNQPQHF. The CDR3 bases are TGTGCCAGTAGTAGGACAGGGGTGTCCAATCAGCCCCAGCATTTT. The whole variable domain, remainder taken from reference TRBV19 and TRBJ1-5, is DGGITQSPKYLFRKEGQNVTLSCEQNLNHDAMYWYRQDPGQGLRLIYYSQIVNDFQKGDIAEGYSVSREKKESFPLTVTSAQKNPTAFYLCASSRTGVSNQPQHFGDGTRLSIL.

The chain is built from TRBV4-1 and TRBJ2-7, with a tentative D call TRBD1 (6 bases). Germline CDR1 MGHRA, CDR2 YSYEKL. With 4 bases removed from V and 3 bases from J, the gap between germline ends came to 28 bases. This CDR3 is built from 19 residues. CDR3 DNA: TGCGCCAGCAGCCCCGTCCGGCCCCCACCGGTAAGGGGGAACTACGAGCAGTACTTC. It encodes CASSPVRPPPVRGNYEQYF.

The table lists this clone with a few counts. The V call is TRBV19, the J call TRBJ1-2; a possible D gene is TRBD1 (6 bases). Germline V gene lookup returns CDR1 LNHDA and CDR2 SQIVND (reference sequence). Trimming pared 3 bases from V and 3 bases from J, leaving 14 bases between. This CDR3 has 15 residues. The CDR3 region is CASSMESRGDYGYTF. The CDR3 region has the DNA TGTGCCAGTAGTATGGAAAGCAGGGGAGACTATGGCTACACCTTC. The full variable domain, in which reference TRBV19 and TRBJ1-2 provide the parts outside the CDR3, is DGGITQSPKYLFRKEGQNVTLSCEQNLNHDAMYWYRQDPGQGLRLIYYSQIVNDFQKGDIAEGYSVSREKKESFPLTVTSAQKNPTAFYLCASSMESRGDYGYTFGSGTRLTVV.

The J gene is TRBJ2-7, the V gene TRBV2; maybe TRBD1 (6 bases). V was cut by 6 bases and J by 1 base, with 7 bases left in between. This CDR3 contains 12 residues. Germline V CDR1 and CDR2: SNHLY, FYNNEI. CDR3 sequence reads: CASSTGSYEQYF. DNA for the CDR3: TGTGCCAGCAGCACAGGGTCCTACGAGCAGTACTTC.

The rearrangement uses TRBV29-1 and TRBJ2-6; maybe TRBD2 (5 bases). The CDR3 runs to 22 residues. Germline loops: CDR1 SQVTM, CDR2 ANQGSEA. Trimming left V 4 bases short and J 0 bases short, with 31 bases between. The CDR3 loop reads CSVVLLSSRGDLASSGANVLTF. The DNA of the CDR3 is TGCAGCGTTGTTTTGTTGTCTAGCCGGGGTGATCTGGCAAGCTCTGGGGCCAACGTCCTGACTTTC.

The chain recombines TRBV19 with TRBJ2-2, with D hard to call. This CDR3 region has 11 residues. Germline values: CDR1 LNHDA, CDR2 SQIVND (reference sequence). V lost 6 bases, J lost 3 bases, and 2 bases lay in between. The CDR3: CASSDTGELFF. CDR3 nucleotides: TGTGCCAGTAGCGACACCGGGGAGCTGTTTTTT.

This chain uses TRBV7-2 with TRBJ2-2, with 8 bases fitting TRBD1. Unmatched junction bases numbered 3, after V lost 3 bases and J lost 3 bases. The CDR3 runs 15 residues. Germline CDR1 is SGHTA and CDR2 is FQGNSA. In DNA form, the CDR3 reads TGTGCCAGCAGCTTCAGACAGGGGTACACCGGGGAGCTGTTTTTT. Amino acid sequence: CASSFRQGYTGELFF.

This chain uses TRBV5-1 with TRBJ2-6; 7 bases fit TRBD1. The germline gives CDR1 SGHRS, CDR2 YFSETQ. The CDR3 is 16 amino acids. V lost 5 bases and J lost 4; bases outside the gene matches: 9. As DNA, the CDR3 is TGCGCCAGCAGTTTCGGACAGGCTTTAGGGGCCAACGTCCTGACTTTC. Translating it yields CASSFGQALGANVLTF.

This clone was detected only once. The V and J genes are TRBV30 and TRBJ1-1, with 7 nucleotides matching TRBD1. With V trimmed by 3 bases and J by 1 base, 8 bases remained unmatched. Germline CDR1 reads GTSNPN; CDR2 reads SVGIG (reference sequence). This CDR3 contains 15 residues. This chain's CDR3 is CAWRKLGQTNTEAFF. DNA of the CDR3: TGTGCCTGGAGAAAACTGGGACAGACGAACACTGAAGCTTTCTTT.